This entry is about one T cell receptor beta chain. Its target is not known. This sample is drawn from a study of OX40 agonist ivuxolimab in advanced cancers. For the study at large: Eligibility admitted prior anti-PD-1, anti-PD-L1 or anti-CTLA-4 therapy; about 39% had some.

Germline loops: CDR1 SGHRS, CDR2 YFSETQ. Trimming stripped 0 bases from V and 4 bases from J, with 9 bases between. This CDR3 region has 14 residues. Profiled with immunoSEQ multiplex PCR; TCRdb holds only in-frame clones, not every one. Of about 78,000 clones in the sample, under 90% were seen once. The study's findings and limits: Expanded peripheral T cell antigen specificity was not determined.

Sequences were derived from CD4+ or CD8+ T cells sorted from blood, sampled in a trial of the OX40 agonist ivuxolimab. This chain joins TRBV5-1 and TRBJ2-3; maybe TRBD2 (6 bases). The clonotype comes from an adult with an advanced solid tumor such as melanoma, head and neck, liver or kidney cancer. This chain's CDR3 is CASSLGDSADTQYF. CDR3 in DNA: TGCGCCAGCAGCTTGGGGGACTCAGCAGATACGCAGTATTTT.